The 6 T cell receptor beta chains presented below share a single source sample, sequenced in a study of CD8 T cells in Susac syndrome. It was with random hexamers that 0.5 to 1 ug RNA was reverse transcribed. In TCRdb, the immunoSEQ multiplex PCR reads were re-called with MiXCR into one record per CDR3 protein. The table includes about 180,000 distinct CDR3 sequences, about 95% detected once. Sequencing was done on a sample of CD8+ T cells from PBMCs. These receptors originate from a human donor with multiple sclerosis.

The chain links TRBV2 to TRBJ2-5; D possibly matches TRBD1 or TRBD2 (6 bases each). This CDR3 comprises 16 residues. In germline, CDR1 is SNHLY, CDR2 FYNNEI. V was cut by 8 bases and J by 5 bases, with 24 bases left in between. CDR3 nucleotides: TGTGCCAGCCCCGGGGGCAGAGGGCTAGTCGGGGAGACCCAGTACTTC. Translated, it gives CASPGGRGLVGETQYF.

The CDR3 bases are TGTGCCAGTAGTAGGATGAGCAATCAGCCCCAGCATTTT. Protein: CASSRMSNQPQHF. This chain links TRBV19 with TRBJ1-5; D unresolved. Per the germline V gene, CDR1 is LNHDA and CDR2 is SQIVND (reference sequence). The CDR3 spans 13 residues. Trimming left V 4 bases short and J 1 base short, with 5 bases between. The full variable domain, its missing parts supplied by reference TRBV19 and TRBJ1-5, is DGGITQSPKYLFRKEGQNVTLSCEQNLNHDAMYWYRQDPGQGLRLIYYSQIVNDFQKGDIAEGYSVSREKKESFPLTVTSAQKNPTAFYLCASSRMSNQPQHFGDGTRLSIL.

This chain joins TRBV9 and TRBJ2-1; the D is unclear. Trimming shortened V by 3 bases and J by 6 bases, and 10 bases separated the two germline ends. CDR1 is SGDLS and CDR2 is YYNGEE in the germline V gene. The CDR3 runs to 13 residues. CDR3 DNA sequence: TGTGCCAGCAGCGGGGAAGCTGGCAATGAGCAGTTCTTC. Amino acid sequence: CASSGEAGNEQFF.

This chain connects TRBV12-3 or TRBV12-4 to TRBJ2-1, with D unclear. The CDR3 sequence is 13 residues long. V lost 1 base, J lost 9 bases, and 10 bases lay in between. The CDR3 region has the DNA TGTGCCAGCAGTTTAGGGGTACTAATTGAGCAGTTCTTC. It yields the protein CASSLGVLIEQFF.

This chain links TRBV9 with TRBJ2-1; D uncertain. V shed 0 bases and J shed 8 bases, with 15 bases lying between them. CDR1 is SGDLS and CDR2 is YYNGEE in the germline V gene. The CDR3 runs 15 residues. This chain's CDR3 is CASSVETSKTDEQFF. The CDR3 nucleotides read TGTGCCAGCAGCGTAGAGACATCCAAGACGGATGAGCAGTTCTTC.

The chain is built from TRBV5-4 and TRBJ1-1; D is ambiguous. The V gene lost 4 bases and the J gene lost 1 base, with 8 bases spanning the gap. CDR1 and CDR2 from the germline V gene are SGHNT and YYREEE (reference sequence). CDR3 size: 13 residues. Here the CDR3 DNA reads TGTGCCAGCAGCCCGACCTGGAACACTGAAGCTTTCTTT. Translation gives CASSPTWNTEAFF.